Here is one T cell receptor beta chain with its context. It has no known antigen specificity. No base qualities exist here, and no much larger clone lies one base off it. The germline V gene yields MNHNS for CDR1 and SASEGT for CDR2. The CDR3 numbers 15 residues from cysteine through phenylalanine. Only the CDR3 DNA is retained, 45 bases long and in frame from the first base. Unmatched junction bases come to 6, with V trimmed by 7 bases and J by 1 base. This sample was taken from a study of blood T cells in healthy people across ages (dated by TCRdb to the mid-2010s). Looking at the study overall: In model experiments, roughly one uniquely barcoded TCR beta cDNA molecule per two T cells was captured by template switching. For two donors (one aged 18 to 30 and one aged 80 or older), the study analyzed two additional independent replicas of 1 million unique cDNA reads from the same blood draw. Age-related changes in TCR beta repertoire diversity were measured in the study by deep sequencing normalized with unique cDNA molecular identifiers. To avoid experimental bias, donors of different ages were randomly spread across the sequencing lanes. The donors were split into four age groups: young (average approximately 16 years), middle-aged (roughly 40), aged (roughly 65) and long-lived (approximately 80).

The roughly 39 donors, aged about 6 to 95 years, were systemically healthy Caucasian individuals from Russia. Each donor gave around 9.8 milliliters of peripheral blood, collected into EDTA-treated Vacutainer tubes. Ficoll-Paque density-gradient centrifugation was used to isolate PBMCs, with at least 6 million obtained per sample. Trizol reagent was used to extract total RNA from the PBMCs, yielding at least 6 micrograms per sample. Naive CD45RAhigh/CD27high T cell percentages were measured by flow cytometry on a PBMC aliquot from every donor. General study outcomes and caveats: As age increased, observed TCR beta diversity per million T cells dropped in a roughly linear way, and a significant reduction was already evident by age 40. Donor CMV infection status was unknown, potentially confounding age-related changes in expanded clonotypes. The long-lived group showed more naive CD4+ T cells, fewer expanded clones and increased TCR diversity than the aged group, suggesting age selection. Since profiling was done on bulk unsorted PBMCs, naive and antigen-experienced compartments could not be conclusively compared. The percentage of naive T cells measured by flow cytometry correlated strongly with observed TCR beta diversity. Total diversity estimates from one million sequenced T cells were considered lower bounds and underestimates.

Library creation used 5' RACE. The data were produced on an Illumina HiSeq 2500. The second PCR ran for about 6 to 11 cycles and used a J-beta primer mix along with a sample-barcoded 5' primer. Each TCR beta cDNA molecule received a unique molecular identifier from a template-switch 5' adaptor carrying 12 random nucleotides. Each sample yielded at least 2.5 million CDR3-containing paired-end reads. All of the RNA was converted into first-strand cDNA using the Mint cDNA synthesis kit, with a TRBC-specific oligonucleotide serving as the primer. Following uracil-DNA glycosylase treatment, a first 18-cycle PCR with universal primers M1SS and BC2_uni_R was performed on all cDNA. In the paper's pipeline: Normalization of each sample was performed by random selection of 1 million high-quality reads, each carrying a distinct molecular identifier. Reads with shared molecular identifiers were discarded instead of being binned into consensus sequences. MiTCR, with a Q25 quality threshold and the strictest error-elimination algorithm, was used for CDR3 identification, clonotype clustering and error correction. A nonparametric unseen species model with Euler transformation was used to estimate lower-bound total TCR beta diversity. The public reads were run again by TCRdb, first through fastp at Q25 and then through MiXCR, and only productive beta chains were kept. CDR3 protein sequences are deduplicated, and each keeps its most common genes and DNA. The V and J calls reflect TCRdb's pipeline rather than the authors' work. The sample table records some 1,500,000 distinct CDR3 sequences; about 42% of these occur just once. Under 5% of the sample lies in the top ten.

Rearrangement joined TRBV6-1 to TRBJ2-1, and 8 junction bases match TRBD1. The source of this sequence is a woman aged 18-29 years in good health. The source material was blood. The CDR3 region reads CASTFRQGSYNEQFF. The base sequence is TGTGCCAGCACCTTCAGACAGGGGTCCTACAATGAGCAGTTCTTC.